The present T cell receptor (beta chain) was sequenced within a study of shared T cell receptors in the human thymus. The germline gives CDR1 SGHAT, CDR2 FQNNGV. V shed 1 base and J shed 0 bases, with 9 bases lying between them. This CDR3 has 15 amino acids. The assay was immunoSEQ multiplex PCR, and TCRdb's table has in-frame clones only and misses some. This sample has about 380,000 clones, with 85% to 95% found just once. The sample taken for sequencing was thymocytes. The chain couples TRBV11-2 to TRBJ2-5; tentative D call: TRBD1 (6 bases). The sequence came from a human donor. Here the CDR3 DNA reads TGTGCCAGCAGCTTAGGCCAGGGGTACCAAGAGACCCAGTACTTC. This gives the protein CASSLGQGYQETQYF.